The rows below give T cell receptor beta chains drawn from one sample of a study of blood T cell repertoires in COVID-19. The assay was immunoSEQ multiplex PCR, and TCRdb's table has in-frame clones only and misses some. Here the sample spans about 170,000 clones, approximately 92% being singletons. Sequencing was done on a sample of peripheral blood. These TCRs come from a young man with COVID-19, enrolled during active disease. The CDR3 runs from the conserved cysteine through the conserved F or W. D genes are given only for firm matches. Only some rows state a clone size, as once, few, many or a class for expanded clones.

TRBD2 | TRBJ2-5 | NA | TRBV11-2 | TGTGCCAGCAGCTTACATTCCTTCTTAGCGGGAGAGACCCAGTACTTC | CASSLHSFLAGETQYF
TRBD2 | TRBJ2-5 | NA | TRBV3-1/TRBV3-2 | TGTGCCAGCAGCCAAGGGACTAGCGGTTGGGGTTTGCAGACCCAGTACTTC | CASSQGTSGWGLQTQYF
TRBD1 | TRBJ2-3 | NA | TRBV11-2 | TGTGCCAGCAGCTCCGGGACGACAGGGGGCCGCACAGATACGCAGTATTTT | CASSSGTTGGRTDTQYF
NA | TRBJ1-3 | NA | TRBV4-3 | TGCGCCAGCAGCCAGGAGGGGGGGGCAACTTACTCTGGAAACACCATATATTTT | CASSQEGGATYSGNTIYF
NA | TRBJ1-1 | NA | TRBV3-1/TRBV3-2 | TGTGCCAGCAGCCAACGCGGGGAGGCTTTCTTT | CASSQRGEAFF
NA | TRBJ1-2 | NA | TRBV7-2 | TGTGCCAGCAGCTTAGGCAGGGTGGAGGGCTACACCTTC | CASSLGRVEGYTF
TRBD2 | TRBJ2-5 | NA | TRBV7-8 | TGTGCCAGCAGCTTAGTGATAGCGGGGGGGCCTTATGAGGAGACCCAGTACTTC | CASSLVIAGGPYEETQYF
TRBD1 | TRBJ1-2 | NA | TRBV6-5 | TGTGCCAGCAGTTACGACAGGGGGATCTATGGCTACACCTTC | CASSYDRGIYGYTF
TRBD2 | TRBJ2-3 | NA | TRBV28 | TGTGCCAGCAGTTTAAGAATCGGTCGAGCGGGAGGGCCCCCAGATACGCAGTATTTT | CASSLRIGRAGGPPDTQYF
TRBD1 | TRBJ1-1 | once | TRBV30 | TGTGCCTGGAGTGGACAGGGTAGCCCTGAAGCTTTCTTT | CAWSGQGSPEAFF
NA | TRBJ1-1 | NA | TRBV7-2 | TGTGCCAGCAGCTTAGCTCTCAGAATTAATGAAGCTTTCTTT | CASSLALRINEAFF
TRBD2 | TRBJ2-3 | few | TRBV6-2/TRBV6-3 | TGTGCCAGCAGTTACTCGATTTCGGGCCGGGGACTAGCGGGAGCAGATACGCAGTATTTT | CASSYSISGRGLAGADTQYF
TRBD2 | TRBJ2-3 | NA | TRBV7-3 | TGTGCCAGCAGCTATAGCGGGAGGCAAGATACGCAGTATTTT | CASSYSGRQDTQYF
TRBD1 | TRBJ2-2 | NA | TRBV5-1 | TGCGCCAGCAGCCTACGGACAGGGGCCCTACCCGGGGAGCTGTTTTTT | CASSLRTGALPGELFF
TRBD1 | TRBJ1-1 | NA | TRBV5-1 | TGCGCCAGCACCTCCCGGGGGACAGGGGGCATGGGGAACACTGAAGCTTTCTTT | CASTSRGTGGMGNTEAFF
TRBD1 | TRBJ1-2 | NA | TRBV28 | TGTGCCAGCAGTTTACGGGACAGGGTGCTGGGCTACACCTTC | CASSLRDRVLGYTF
TRBD1 | TRBJ1-2 | NA | TRBV28 | TGTGCCAGCGCCGGGACAGGGGTCCGCGTTGTGGGCTACACCTTC | CASAGTGVRVVGYTF
NA | TRBJ1-2 | NA | TRBV5-6 | TGTGCCAGCAGCTTGGCCGGGAGAGGAAGAGTCTATGGCTACACCTTC | CASSLAGRGRVYGYTF
TRBD1 | TRBJ2-7 | NA | TRBV3-1/TRBV3-2 | TGTGCCAGCAGCCAGTCGGACAGGGGACCGTACGAGCAGTACTTC | CASSQSDRGPYEQYF
NA | TRBJ2-6 | NA | TRBV7-2 | TGTGCCAGCAGCTTAAGGCAGGGGAAAAACGTCCTGACTTTC | CASSLRQGKNVLTF
NA | TRBJ1-6 | NA | TRBV6-6 | TGTGCCAGCAGTTACGGGAGCTCCTATAATTCACCCCTCCACTTT | CASSYGSSYNSPLHF
NA | TRBJ1-1 | NA | TRBV5-1 | TGCGCCAGCAGCTGGACAGTTGTGAACACTGAAGCTTTCTTT | CASSWTVVNTEAFF
NA | TRBJ1-2 | NA | TRBV20-1 | TGCAGTGCTAGAGGAGGGCGCTACACCTTC | CSARGGRYTF
TRBD1 | TRBJ1-4 | NA | TRBV3-1/TRBV3-2 | TGTGCCAGCAGCCCGGGGACAGTTGTTAATGAAAAACTGTTTTTT | CASSPGTVVNEKLFF
NA | TRBJ1-1 | NA | TRBV21-1 | TGTGCCAGCAGCCCATCAGCCGGGACAGGGACTGAAGCTTTCTTT | CASSPSAGTGTEAFF
NA | TRBJ2-5 | NA | TRBV6-2/TRBV6-3 | TGTGCCAGCAGTTACACCACAGTCCAAGAGACCCAGTACTTC | CASSYTTVQETQYF
NA | TRBJ1-1 | NA | TRBV19 | TGTGCCAGTAGTATATGGGGCAGGGAAGGGAACACTGAAGCTTTCTTT | CASSIWGREGNTEAFF
NA | TRBJ2-5 | NA | TRBV7-7 | TGTGCCAGCAGCTTCTTGGGGGCAGGGGAGACCCAGTACTTC | CASSFLGAGETQYF
NA | TRBJ2-1 | NA | TRBV7-3 | TGTGCCAGCAGCTTATCAGGAGGCAATGAGCAGTTCTTC | CASSLSGGNEQFF
TRBD1 | TRBJ1-4 | once | TRBV5-1 | TGCGCCAGCAGCTTAACGGGACAGGGAAATGAAAAACTGTTTTTT | CASSLTGQGNEKLFF
TRBD1 | TRBJ1-1 | NA | TRBV9 | TGTGCCAGCAGCTTAACAGGGGACCGTCCCAACACTGAAGCTTTCTTT | CASSLTGDRPNTEAFF
NA | TRBJ2-4 | NA | TRBV19 | TGTGCCAGTAGTATCGACATGGTTTCGGAAAACATTCAGTACTTC | CASSIDMVSENIQYF
NA | TRBJ2-6 | NA | TRBV21-1 | TGTGCCAGCAGCTCAGGAGACAGACCACTTTCTGGGGCCAACGTCCTGACTTTC | CASSSGDRPLSGANVLTF
TRBD1 | TRBJ1-3 | NA | TRBV9 | TGTGCCAGCAGCGTAGACAGGGGGTTCCCTGGAAACACCATATATTTT | CASSVDRGFPGNTIYF
TRBD1 | TRBJ2-5 | NA | TRBV14 | TGTGCCAGCAGCAAGACAGGGCGGGAGACCCAGTACTTC | CASSKTGRETQYF
NA | TRBJ2-1 | NA | TRBV5-1 | TGCGCCAGCAGCCAGGGTCCCGCCGGGGGTAACAATGAGCAGTTCTTC | CASSQGPAGGNNEQFF
TRBD1 | TRBJ1-5 | NA | TRBV4-1 | TGCGCCAGCAGCCAACCACGTGCACAGGGGCGGAATCAGCCCCAGCATTTT | CASSQPRAQGRNQPQHF
TRBD1 | TRBJ1-1 | NA | TRBV3-1/TRBV3-2 | TGTGCCAGCAGCCAAGAGGGAGAGGGGGCTAGAACTGAAGCTTTCTTT | CASSQEGEGARTEAFF
NA | TRBJ2-3 | many | TRBV27 | TGTGCCAGCAGTTCGACAGATAGCACAGATACGCAGTATTTT | CASSSTDSTDTQYF
NA | TRBJ2-7 | NA | TRBV11-2 | TGTGCCAGCAGCTTAACGATTCCAGGGTGGGGCGAGCAGTACTTC | CASSLTIPGWGEQYF
TRBD1 | TRBJ1-1 | NA | TRBV4-2 | TGTGCCAGCAGCCTGCCAACAGGGGGAGAGCACACTGAAGCTTTCTTT | CASSLPTGGEHTEAFF
NA | TRBJ2-7 | few | TRBV7-8 | TGTGCCAGCAGTTCCCTGGGGGAGGCGATCAGGTACTTC | CASSSLGEAIRYF
NA | TRBJ1-2 | NA | TRBV3-1/TRBV3-2 | TGTGCCAGCAGCGGCCAGGGGTATGGCTACACCTTC | CASSGQGYGYTF
NA | TRBJ2-5 | once | TRBV28 | TGTGCCAGCAGTTCCCCAGGGAAGGGTGAGACCCAGTACTTC | CASSSPGKGETQYF
TRBD2 | TRBJ2-5 | NA | TRBV27 | TGTGCCAGCATCCCCCGGCGGGCTAGCGGGGGGACCCTCCAAGAGACCCAGTACTTC | CASIPRRASGGTLQETQYF
NA | TRBJ2-5 | NA | TRBV5-6 | TGTGCCAGCAGCTTGCTCGGAGGCGGCCAAGAGACCCAGTACTTC | CASSLLGGGQETQYF
NA | TRBJ1-2 | NA | TRBV30 | TGTGCCTGGAGTTGGGGGGTACTGTGGGGCTACACCTTC | CAWSWGVLWGYTF
NA | TRBJ1-2 | NA | TRBV2 | TGTGCCAGCAGTGAAGGGCAGGGAAGGGGCTACACCTTC | CASSEGQGRGYTF
NA | TRBJ1-3 | NA | TRBV11-2 | TGTGCCAGCAGCTCCTCACAGGGAAACACCATATATTTT | CASSSSQGNTIYF
NA | TRBJ2-2 | once | TRBV28 | TGTGCCAGCAGTTTACAACTAATGGCGAACACCGGGGAGCTGTTTTTT | CASSLQLMANTGELFF
NA | TRBJ1-5 | NA | TRBV2 | TGTGCCAGCACCGACGCGACAGGAAGCAATCAGCCCCAGCATTTT | CASTDATGSNQPQHF
TRBD1 | TRBJ1-4 | NA | TRBV9 | TGTGCCAGCAGCGCCCGGCCAGGGGGAGGTGATCGGGACGAAAAACTGTTTTTT | CASSARPGGGDRDEKLFF